This T cell receptor (beta chain) was sequenced for a study of cytomegalovirus exposure and HLA in healthy donors. As for the study in general: Prior work identified roughly 120 million unique TCR beta sequences in roughly 190 million T cells. Among the approximately 380 donors who were genotyped, roughly 76% fell in the genetic ancestry cluster that is associated with self-reported Caucasian donors. General study findings and limits: The authors later linked a missense DCLRE1C variant to TCR beta V- and J-gene trimming. Within an earlier analysis, most TCR beta V segments proved productive either about 87% or about 30% of the time.

In the case of this clone: The antigen is not known. An end of the junction does not agree with germline; a read error may underlie this.

This CDR3 is built from 15 residues. Germline loops: CDR1 GTSNPN, CDR2 SVGIG (reference sequence). The PCR made use of 60 Vbeta and 13 Jbeta primers. Profiled with immunoSEQ multiplex PCR; TCRdb holds only in-frame clones, not every one. Found here are around 150,000 clones, about three quarters of them singletons; the top ten hold about 2%. The clonotype comes from a man aged 35 to 55 in good health and CMV-seronegative. The specimen sequenced was PBMCs. V usage is TRBV30 and J usage is TRBJ2-7, with D possibly being TRBD2 (5 bases). CDR3 sequence: CAWSVTSGSGYERYF. As DNA, the CDR3 is TGTGCCTGGAGCGTCACCTCGGGATCCGGCTACGAGCGGTACTTC.